The T cell receptor (beta chain) under discussion was sequenced for a study of blood T cell repertoires in COVID-19. Study details: COVID-19 samples from acute and convalescent phases originated in the United States, Italy and Spain. Sample material is recorded as cDNA or gDNA derived from T cells, B-cell-depleted T cells, or PBMCs.

The CDR3 runs to 16 residues. The germline V gene encodes CDR1 MNHEY and CDR2 SVGEGT. With 3 bases clipped from V and 7 bases from J, the junction kept 11 bases outside the gene matches. Original handling: Amplification of reference gene primers provided the estimated nucleated cell counts. Sequenced by immunoSEQ multiplex PCR; TCRdb stores in-frame clones only, minus some. V and J calls and clone size are those listed in that table; D and trimming were worked out from the DNA. Of some 150,000 clones in the sample, under 85% were seen once. This rearrangement joins TRBV6-2 or TRBV6-3 to TRBJ2-1; 8 bases are a match to TRBD2. Sequencing was performed on peripheral blood. This receptor was identified in a woman of 80 years or more in a cohort sampled during active or convalescent COVID-19. This CDR3 reads CASSYRDGGARNEQFF. The CDR3 DNA is TGTGCCAGCAGTTATCGTGACGGGGGGGCTCGGAATGAGCAGTTCTTC.